This T cell receptor (beta chain) derives from a study of blood T cell repertoires in COVID-19. On the study more broadly: There were acute and convalescent COVID-19 samples, and they came from the United States, Italy and Spain. The cDNA or gDNA used as material had been derived from T cells, B-cell-depleted T cells, or PBMCs.

Trimming took off 6 bases at V and 7 bases at J, with 15 bases between the two ends. Germline CDR1 is MGHDK and CDR2 is SYGVNS. This CDR3 is built from 13 residues. The method was immunoSEQ multiplex PCR; TCRdb's version includes in-frame clones alone and lacks a portion of them. The sample holds 150,000 to 200,000 clones; 81% are singletons and the top ten take roughly 11%. The sequence was obtained from a man in his sixties with active or convalescent COVID-19. The sequenced material came from peripheral blood. This sequence joins TRBV25-1 and TRBJ1-2; D not certain. The CDR3 loop reads CASSKAAEAGYTF. In DNA form, the CDR3 reads TGTGCCAGCAGCAAGGCGGCAGAGGCTGGCTACACCTTC.